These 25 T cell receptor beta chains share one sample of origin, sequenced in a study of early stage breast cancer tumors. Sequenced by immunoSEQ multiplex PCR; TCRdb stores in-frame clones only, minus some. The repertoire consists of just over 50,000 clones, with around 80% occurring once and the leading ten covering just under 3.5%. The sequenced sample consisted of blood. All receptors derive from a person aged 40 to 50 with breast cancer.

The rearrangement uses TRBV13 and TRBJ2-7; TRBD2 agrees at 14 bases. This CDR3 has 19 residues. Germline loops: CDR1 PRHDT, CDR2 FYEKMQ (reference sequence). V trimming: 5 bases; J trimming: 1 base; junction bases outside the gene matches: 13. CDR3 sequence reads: CASSPYPGTSGRGSYEQYF. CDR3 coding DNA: TGTGCCAGCAGCCCGTACCCCGGGACTAGCGGGAGAGGGTCCTACGAGCAGTACTTC.

CDR3 loop: CASSLARSPGELFF. DNA for the CDR3: TGCGCCAGCAGCTTGGCCAGGAGCCCCGGGGAGCTGTTTTTT. The chain recombines TRBV5-1 with TRBJ2-2; no clear D gene. V was clipped by 0 bases and J by 6 bases, with 9 bases between them. This CDR3 contains 14 residues. Germline CDR1 and CDR2: SGHRS and YFSETQ.

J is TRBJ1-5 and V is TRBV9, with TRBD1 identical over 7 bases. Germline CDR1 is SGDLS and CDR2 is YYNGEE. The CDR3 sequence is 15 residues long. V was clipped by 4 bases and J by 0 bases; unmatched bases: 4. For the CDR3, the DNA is TGTGCCAGCAGCCCCGGGACAGATAGCAATCAGCCCCAGCATTTT. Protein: CASSPGTDSNQPQHF.

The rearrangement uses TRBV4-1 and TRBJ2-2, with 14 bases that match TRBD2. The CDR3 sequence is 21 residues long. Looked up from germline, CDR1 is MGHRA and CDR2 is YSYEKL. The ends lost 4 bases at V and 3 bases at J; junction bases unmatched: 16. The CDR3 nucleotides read TGCGCCAGCAGCCCTCGAGGGACTAGCGGGAGAGGAGGGTCGGACACCGGGGAGCTGTTTTTT. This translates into CASSPRGTSGRGGSDTGELFF.

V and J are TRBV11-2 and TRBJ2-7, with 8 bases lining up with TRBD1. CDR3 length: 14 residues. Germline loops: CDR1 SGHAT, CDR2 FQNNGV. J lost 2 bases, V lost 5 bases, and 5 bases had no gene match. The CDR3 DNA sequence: TGTGCCAGCAGCCAGAGACAGGGGCCCTACGAGCAGTACTTC. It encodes CASSQRQGPYEQYF.

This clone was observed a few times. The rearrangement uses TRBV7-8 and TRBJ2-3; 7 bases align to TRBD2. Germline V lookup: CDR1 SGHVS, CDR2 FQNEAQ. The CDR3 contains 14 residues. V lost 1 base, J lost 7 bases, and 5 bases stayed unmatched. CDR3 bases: TGTGCCAGCAGCTTAGATTACAGCGGGAATACGCAGTATTTT. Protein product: CASSLDYSGNTQYF.

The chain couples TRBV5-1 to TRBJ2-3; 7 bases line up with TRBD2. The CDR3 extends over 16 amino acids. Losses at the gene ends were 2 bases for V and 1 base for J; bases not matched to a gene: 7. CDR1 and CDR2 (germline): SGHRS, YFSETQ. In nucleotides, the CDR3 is TGCGCCAGCAGCTTAATGGGTGCGGGAGGCACAGATACGCAGTATTTT. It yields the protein CASSLMGAGGTDTQYF. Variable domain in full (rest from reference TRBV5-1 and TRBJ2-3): KAGVTQTPRYLIKTRGQQVTLSCSPISGHRSVSWYQQTPGQGLQFLFEYFSETQRNKGNFPGRFSGRQFSNSRSEMNVSTLELGDSALYLCASSLMGAGGTDTQYFGPGTRLTVL.

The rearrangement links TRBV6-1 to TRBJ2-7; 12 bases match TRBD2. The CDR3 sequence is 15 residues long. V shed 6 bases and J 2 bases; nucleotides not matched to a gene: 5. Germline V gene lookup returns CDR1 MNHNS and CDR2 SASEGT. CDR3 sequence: CASSATSGGPYEQYF. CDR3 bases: TGTGCCAGCAGCGCGACTAGCGGGGGACCCTACGAGCAGTACTTC.

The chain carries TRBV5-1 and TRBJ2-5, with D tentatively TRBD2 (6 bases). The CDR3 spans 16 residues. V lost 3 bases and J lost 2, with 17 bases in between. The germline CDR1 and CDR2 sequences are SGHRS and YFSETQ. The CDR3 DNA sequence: TGCGCCAGCAGCTCGAGTGGAGCGGGTCCTCAAGAGACCCAGTACTTC. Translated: CASSSSGAGPQETQYF.

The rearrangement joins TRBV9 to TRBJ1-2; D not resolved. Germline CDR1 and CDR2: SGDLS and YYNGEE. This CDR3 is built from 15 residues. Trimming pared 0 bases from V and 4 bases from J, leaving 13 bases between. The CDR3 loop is CASSVGLDPTYGYTF. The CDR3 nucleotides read TGTGCCAGCAGCGTAGGGCTAGACCCGACCTATGGCTACACCTTC.

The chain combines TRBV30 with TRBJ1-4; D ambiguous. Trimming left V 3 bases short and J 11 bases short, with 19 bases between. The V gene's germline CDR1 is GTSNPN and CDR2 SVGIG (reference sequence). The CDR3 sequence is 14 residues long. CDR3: CAWRPDGPRRKLFF. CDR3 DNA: TGTGCCTGGAGGCCGGACGGGCCCCGAAGGAAACTGTTTTTT. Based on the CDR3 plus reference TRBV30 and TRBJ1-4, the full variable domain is SQTIHQWPATLVQPVGSPLSLECTVEGTSNPNLYWYRQAAGRGLQLLFYSVGIGQISSEVPQNLSASRPQDRQFILSSKKLLLSDSGFYLCAWRPDGPRRKLFFGSGTQLSVL.

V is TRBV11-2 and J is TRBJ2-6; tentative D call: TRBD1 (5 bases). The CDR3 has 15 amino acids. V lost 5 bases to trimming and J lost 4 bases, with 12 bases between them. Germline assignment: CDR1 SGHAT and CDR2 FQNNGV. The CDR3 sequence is CASSTQGTGANVLTF. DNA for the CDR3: TGTGCCAGCAGCACCCAGGGTACCGGGGCCAACGTCCTGACTTTC.

CDR3 nucleotide sequence: TGCGCCAGCAGCCTCCTACAGGGGTCCACTGAAGCTTTCTTT. Encoded protein: CASSLLQGSTEAFF. This chain uses TRBV5-1 with TRBJ1-1; 7 nucleotides align to TRBD1. V lost 4 bases, J lost 4 bases, and 7 bases stayed unmatched. This CDR3 region has 14 residues. The germline gives CDR1 SGHRS, CDR2 YFSETQ.

DNA of the CDR3: TGTGCCAGCAGCTTCGACCTCTCTGGAAACACCATATATTTT. Residues: CASSFDLSGNTIYF. The chain has TRBV5-5 and TRBJ1-3; no definite D call. This CDR3 spans 14 amino acids. Germline V gene data show CDR1 as SGHKS and CDR2 as YYEKEE (reference sequence). Trimming shortened V by 2 bases and J by 0 bases, and 6 bases separated the two germline ends.

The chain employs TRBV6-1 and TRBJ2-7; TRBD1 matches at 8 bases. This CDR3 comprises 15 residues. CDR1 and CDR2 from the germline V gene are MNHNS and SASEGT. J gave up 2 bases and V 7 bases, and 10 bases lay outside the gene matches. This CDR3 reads CASTAAGTGTYEQYF. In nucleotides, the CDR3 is TGTGCCAGCACTGCCGCCGGGACAGGAACCTACGAGCAGTACTTC.

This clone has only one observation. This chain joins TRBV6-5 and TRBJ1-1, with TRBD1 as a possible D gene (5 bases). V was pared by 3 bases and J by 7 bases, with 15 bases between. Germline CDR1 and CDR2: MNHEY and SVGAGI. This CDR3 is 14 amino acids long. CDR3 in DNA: TGTGCCAGCAGTTATGGGGCGTCGAGTAGTGAAGCTTTCTTT. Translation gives CASSYGASSSEAFF.

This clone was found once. The CDR3 spells CASSETGGGEKLFF. CDR3 nucleotides: TGTGCCAGCAGCGAGACAGGGGGAGGCGAAAAACTGTTTTTT. V is TRBV7-9 and J is TRBJ1-4; the match to TRBD1 covers 9 bases. The germline gives CDR1 SEHNR, CDR2 FQNEAQ (reference sequence). The CDR3 sequence is 14 residues long. The junction had 6 bases not matched to a gene; V was cut back by 5 bases and J by 8 bases.

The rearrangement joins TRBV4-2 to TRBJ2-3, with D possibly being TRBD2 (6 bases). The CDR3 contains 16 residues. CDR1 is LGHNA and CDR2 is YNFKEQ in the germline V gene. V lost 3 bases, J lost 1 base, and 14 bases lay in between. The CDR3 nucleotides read TGTGCCAGCAGCCACCTAAGGGGCGGGGGCACAGATACGCAGTATTTT. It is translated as CASSHLRGGGTDTQYF.

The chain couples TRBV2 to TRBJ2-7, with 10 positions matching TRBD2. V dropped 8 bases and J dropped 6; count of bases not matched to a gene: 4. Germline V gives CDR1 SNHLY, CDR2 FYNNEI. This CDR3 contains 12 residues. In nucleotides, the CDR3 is TGTGCCAGCGGACTAGCGGCTCTCGAGCAGTACTTC. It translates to CASGLAALEQYF.

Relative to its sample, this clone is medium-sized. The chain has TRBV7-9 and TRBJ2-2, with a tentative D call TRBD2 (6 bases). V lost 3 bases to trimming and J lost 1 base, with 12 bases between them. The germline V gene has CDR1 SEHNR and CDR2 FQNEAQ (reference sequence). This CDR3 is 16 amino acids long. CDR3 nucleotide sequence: TGTGCCAGCAGCTTCCCCGGGACTCAGAACACCGGGGAGCTGTTTTTT. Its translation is CASSFPGTQNTGELFF.

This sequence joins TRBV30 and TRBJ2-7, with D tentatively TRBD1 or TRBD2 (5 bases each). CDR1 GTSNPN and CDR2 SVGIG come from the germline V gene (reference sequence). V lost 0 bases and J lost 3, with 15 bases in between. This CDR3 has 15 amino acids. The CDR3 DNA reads TGTGCCTGGAGTGTGGGAACTGGGGGTATCTACGAGCAGTACTTC. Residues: CAWSVGTGGIYEQYF.

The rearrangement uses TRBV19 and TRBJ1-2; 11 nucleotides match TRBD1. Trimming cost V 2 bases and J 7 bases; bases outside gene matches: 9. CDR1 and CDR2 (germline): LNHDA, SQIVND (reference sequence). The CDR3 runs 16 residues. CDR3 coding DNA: TGTGCCAGTAGTATACCCGGGACAGGGGGTTACTTTGGCTACACCTTC. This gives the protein CASSIPGTGGYFGYTF.

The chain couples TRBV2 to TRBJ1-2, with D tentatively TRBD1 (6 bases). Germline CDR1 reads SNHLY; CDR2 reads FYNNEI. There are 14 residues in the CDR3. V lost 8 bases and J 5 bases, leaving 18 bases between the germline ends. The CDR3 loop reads CASDWRTVRYGYTF. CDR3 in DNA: TGTGCCAGCGACTGGCGGACAGTTAGATATGGCTACACCTTC. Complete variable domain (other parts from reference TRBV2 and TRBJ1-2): EPEVTQTPSHQVTQMGQEVILRCVPISNHLYFYWYRQILGQKVEFLVSFYNNEISEKSEIFDDQFSVERPDGSNFTLKIRSTKLEDSAMYFCASDWRTVRYGYTFGSGTRLTVV.

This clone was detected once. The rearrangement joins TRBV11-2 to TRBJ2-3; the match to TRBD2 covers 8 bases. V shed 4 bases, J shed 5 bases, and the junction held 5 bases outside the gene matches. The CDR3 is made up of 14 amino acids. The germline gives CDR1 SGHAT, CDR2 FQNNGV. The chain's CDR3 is CASSSTSVKDTQYF. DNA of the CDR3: TGTGCCAGCAGCTCGACTAGCGTCAAAGATACGCAGTATTTT.

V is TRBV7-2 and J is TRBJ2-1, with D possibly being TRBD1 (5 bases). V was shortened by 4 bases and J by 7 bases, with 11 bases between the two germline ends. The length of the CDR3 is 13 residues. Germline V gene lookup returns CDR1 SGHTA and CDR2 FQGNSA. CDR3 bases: TGTGCCAGCAGCTCCGTACCAGGGAATGAGCAGTTCTTC. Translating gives CASSSVPGNEQFF.